Shown below are 24 T cell receptor beta chains from a single sample sequenced in a study of CD8 T cells in ankylosing spondylitis. TCRdb ran MiXCR on the 5' RACE reads and lists one entry per CDR3 protein. The sample consists of about 800,000 distinct CDR3 sequences, approximately 12% of them appearing once. General observations from the study: Within ankylosing spondylitis blood, a TCR beta motif made up of fewer than ten highly homologous variants appeared to be characteristic.

What these receptors recognize is not known. Sequencing input: blood, either unsorted or a sorted T cell fraction (not recorded which). The source of these receptors is a male donor with ankylosing spondylitis.

This clonotype has only a few counts. This chain links TRBV20-1 with TRBJ2-7; the match to TRBD1 covers 7 bases. Germline-derived CDR1 and CDR2 are DFQATT and SNEGSKA (reference sequence). There are 13 residues in the CDR3. V trimming: 3 bases; J trimming: 3 bases; junction bases outside the gene matches: 5. CDR3 DNA: TGCAGTGCTAGCGACAGGGAATACTACGAGCAGTACTTC. Protein sequence: CSASDREYYEQYF.

This clonotype was found a few times. The rearrangement links TRBV6-1 to TRBJ1-1; no reliable D call. Trimming pared 2 bases from V and 11 bases from J, leaving 12 bases between. Germline-derived CDR1 and CDR2 are MNHNS and SASEGT. CDR3 length: 12 residues. The DNA for the CDR3 is TGTGCCAGCAGTGAAAGGGTCAGAGAGGCTTTCTTT. Translating gives CASSERVREAFF.

This clonotype showed up just a few times. The chain combines TRBV19 with TRBJ1-5; D unresolved. V lost 3 bases and J lost 0, with 15 bases in between. The CDR3 sequence is 17 residues long. The germline gives CDR1 LNHDA, CDR2 SQIVND (reference sequence). The CDR3 region is CASSMPSNGVSNQPQHF. CDR3 DNA sequence: TGTGCCAGTAGTATGCCAAGCAACGGGGTTAGCAATCAGCCCCAGCATTTT.

The V call is TRBV5-5, the J call TRBJ1-2; the D gene is possibly TRBD1 (5 bases). The V end lost 4 bases, the J end lost 6 bases, and 16 bases lay between the germline ends. The CDR3 runs to 14 residues. In germline, CDR1 is SGHKS, CDR2 YYEKEE (reference sequence). The CDR3 sequence: CASSPIRDVNGYTF. The CDR3 DNA is TGTGCCAGCAGCCCCATTAGGGACGTAAATGGCTACACCTTC. Complete variable domain (other parts from reference TRBV5-5 and TRBJ1-2): DAGVTQSPTHLIKTRGQQVTLRCSPISGHKSVSWYQQVLGQGPQFIFQYYEKEERGRGNFPDRFSARQFPNYSSELNVNALLLGDSALYLCASSPIRDVNGYTFGSGTRLTVV.

The gene calls are TRBV5-1 and TRBJ1-4; D gene ambiguous. The CDR3 spans 14 residues. Per germline, CDR1 SGHRS and CDR2 YFSETQ. The germline V and J ends were trimmed by 0 bases and 8 bases, with 11 bases remaining between them. This CDR3 reads CASSLAGREEKLFF. The CDR3 DNA follows: TGCGCCAGCAGCTTGGCTGGTCGCGAAGAAAAACTGTTTTTT.

The chain recombines TRBV20-1 with TRBJ1-2; D ambiguous. V was clipped by 0 bases and J by 7 bases, with 18 bases between them. CDR1 and CDR2 (germline): DFQATT, SNEGSKA (reference sequence). This CDR3 has 15 amino acids. The CDR3 region is CSARDFGELNGGYTF. As DNA, the CDR3 is TGCAGTGCTAGAGATTTCGGGGAGTTGAATGGTGGCTACACCTTC.

This clonotype appeared many times. V and J are TRBV20-1 and TRBJ1-4; 7 bases fit TRBD1. This CDR3 region has 14 residues. Germline trimming cut 1 base from V and 6 bases from J; bases unmatched to any gene: 5. Germline-derived CDR1 and CDR2 are DFQATT and SNEGSKA (reference sequence). The CDR3 loop reads CSARVAGGDEKLFF. The CDR3 DNA is TGCAGTGCTAGAGTGGCAGGGGGAGATGAAAAACTGTTTTTT.

This clonotype was found a few times. This chain uses TRBV7-2 with TRBJ1-3, with D unclear. The CDR3 runs to 13 residues. Germline V gene sequence: CDR1 SGHTA, CDR2 FQGNSA. The germline V and J ends were trimmed by 8 bases and 9 bases, with 17 bases remaining between them. CDR3 coding DNA: TGTGCCAGCGGCACGGCCCCCGGAGGCACCATATATTTT. Its translation is CASGTAPGGTIYF.

This clonotype was counted only a few times. The chain is built from TRBV5-1 and TRBJ2-7; a possible D gene is TRBD2 (5 bases). The V and J ends lost 5 bases and 1 base respectively, with 10 bases between them. Germline loops: CDR1 SGHRS, CDR2 YFSETQ. This CDR3 contains 13 residues. This chain's CDR3 is CASSPWESYEQYF. CDR3 sequence (DNA): TGCGCCAGCAGTCCTTGGGAGTCCTACGAGCAGTACTTC.

There are a few counts of this clonotype. The chain employs TRBV10-3 and TRBJ2-3, with TRBD2 matching 9 bases. The CDR3 loop spans 16 amino acids. Germline lookup yields CDR1 ENHRY and CDR2 SYGVKD. The V gene end was trimmed by 10 bases and the J gene end by 1 base; junction bases not matched to a gene: 12. The CDR3 nucleotides read TGTGCCAGTAGCGGGGGTCCCCCCTTTGGCACAGATACGCAGTATTTT. Translated, it gives CASSGGPPFGTDTQYF.

This clonotype has more than one count but fewer than ten. The rearrangement links TRBV7-2 to TRBJ1-1; TRBD1 matches 7 bases. Germline V gene sequence: CDR1 SGHTA, CDR2 FQGNSA. The junction had 10 bases not matched to a gene; V was cut back by 6 bases and J by 0 bases. The CDR3 is 16 amino acids. The CDR3 nucleotides read TGTGCCAGCAGTCCGACAGGGTATAGGATGAACACTGAAGCTTTCTTT. Amino acids: CASSPTGYRMNTEAFF.

The table lists this clonotype with many counts. The chain joins TRBV20-1 to TRBJ2-1; no reliable D call. With 6 bases removed from V and 4 bases from J, the gap between germline ends came to 7 bases. Germline V gene lookup returns CDR1 DFQATT and CDR2 SNEGSKA (reference sequence). The CDR3 extends over 11 amino acids. The chain's CDR3 is CSADLYNEQFF. CDR3 nucleotides: TGCAGTGCCGACCTTTACAATGAGCAGTTCTTC.

In its sample, this clonotype was seen many times. The chain joins TRBV10-3 to TRBJ2-1; D not certain. This CDR3 is built from 11 residues. Trimming left V 0 bases short and J 8 bases short, with 2 bases between. Germline V gives CDR1 ENHRY, CDR2 SYGVKD. CDR3 sequence: CAISESDEQFF. In DNA form, the CDR3 reads TGTGCCATCAGTGAGTCTGATGAGCAGTTCTTC.

This sequence joins TRBV10-3 and TRBJ2-1; 9 bases are a match to TRBD2. Trimming took 4 bases from V and 8 from J; bases not matched to a gene: 12. This CDR3 is 16 amino acids long. Germline V lookup: CDR1 ENHRY, CDR2 SYGVKD. The CDR3 sequence: CAISVGKTSGSDEQFF. CDR3 coding DNA: TGTGCCATCAGTGTAGGTAAGACTAGCGGAAGCGATGAGCAGTTCTTC.

This chain joins TRBV4-3 and TRBJ2-1; D gene unclear. The CDR3 runs to 17 residues. Germline V gene data show CDR1 as LGHNA and CDR2 as YSLEER. Trimming left V 0 bases short and J 4 bases short, with 16 bases between. Written as DNA, the CDR3 is TGCGCCAGCAGCCAAGATCCTAGGCTACTTCTTTACAATGAGCAGTTCTTC. Translating it yields CASSQDPRLLLYNEQFF.

The chain carries TRBV28 and TRBJ2-5; TRBD1 aligns across 8 bases. V was clipped by 5 bases and J by 3 bases; unmatched bases: 14. This CDR3 has 17 residues. From germline, CDR1 is MDHEN and CDR2 SYDVKM. For the CDR3, the DNA is TGTGCCAGCAGTCCTCTTTCCAGGGGGCGCCGGGAAGAGACCCAGTACTTC. It yields the protein CASSPLSRGRREETQYF.

A few counts support this clonotype. The chain uses TRBV10-3 and TRBJ2-7, with a tentative D call TRBD1 (5 bases). V lost 5 bases, J lost 0 bases, and 14 bases lay in between. This CDR3 region has 15 residues. CDR1 is ENHRY and CDR2 is SYGVKD in the germline V gene. CDR3: CAISPTVLSSYEQYF. CDR3 nucleotide sequence: TGTGCCATCAGTCCGACAGTGTTAAGCTCCTACGAGCAGTACTTC.

This clonotype has more than one count but fewer than ten. The rearrangement links TRBV4-2 to TRBJ2-7, with D tentatively TRBD2 (6 bases). This CDR3 region has 13 residues. Germline CDR1 reads LGHNA; CDR2 reads YNFKEQ. Deletions cut 3 bases from V and 7 bases from J, with 13 bases between. The CDR3 protein is CASSQRDDIEQYF. The CDR3 nucleotides read TGTGCCAGCAGCCAGCGGGACGACATAGAGCAGTACTTC.

The genes are TRBV10-3 and TRBJ2-3; D not certain. The CDR3 is 14 amino acids. V was trimmed by 4 bases and J by 0 bases, leaving 8 bases between them. The germline CDR1 and CDR2 sequences are ENHRY and SYGVKD. The CDR3 reads CAISGAPSTDTQYF. Written as DNA, the CDR3 is TGTGCCATCAGTGGGGCTCCTAGCACAGATACGCAGTATTTT.

This clonotype was recorded at least ten times. The chain recombines TRBV29-1 with TRBJ2-5; the match to TRBD2 covers 8 bases. Germline V gene sequence: CDR1 SQVTM, CDR2 ANQGSEA. The CDR3 spans 12 residues. Trimming cost V 6 bases and J 1 base; bases outside gene matches: 1. CDR3 in amino acids: CSVRGAQETQYF. The CDR3 nucleotides are TGCAGCGTGCGGGGGGCCCAAGAGACCCAGTACTTC.

This clonotype was detected a few times. V usage is TRBV20-1 and J usage is TRBJ2-2, with TRBD1 matching over 9 bases. V was pared by 6 bases and J by 3 bases, with 5 bases of the junction left unmatched. Germline V gene data show CDR1 as DFQATT and CDR2 as SNEGSKA (reference sequence). The CDR3 spans 14 residues. CDR3 residues: CSAGRQGDTGELFF. The CDR3 region has the DNA TGCAGTGCAGGGAGACAGGGGGACACCGGGGAGCTGTTTTTT.

This clonotype came up a few times. The rearrangement joins TRBV4-3 to TRBJ2-1; 10 bases agree with TRBD2. Germline CDR1 is LGHNA and CDR2 is YSLEER. The CDR3 is 15 residues long. Unmatched junction bases numbered 3, after V lost 4 bases and J lost 3 bases. DNA for the CDR3: TGCGCCAGCAGCCGTAGCGGGAGGTTCTACAATGAGCAGTTCTTC. Translated: CASSRSGRFYNEQFF.

The chain has TRBV5-1 and TRBJ2-2, with TRBD1 as a possible D gene (5 bases). This CDR3 spans 14 amino acids. Trimming stripped 4 bases from V and 6 bases from J, with 13 bases between. The germline V gene encodes CDR1 SGHRS and CDR2 YFSETQ. The CDR3 coding sequence is TGCGCCAGCAGCCCACACCAGGGATCCGGGGAGCTGTTTTTT. Translated: CASSPHQGSGELFF.

The chain is built from TRBV4-3 and TRBJ1-6, with D maybe TRBD1 (5 bases). Germline V gene lookup returns CDR1 LGHNA and CDR2 YSLEER. The V end was cut by 3 bases, the J end by 9 bases, with 15 bases between. The CDR3 contains 15 residues. The CDR3, as DNA: TGCGCCAGCAGCCAGTTCCGGGACGGGCTTTCACCCCTCCACTTT. Amino acids: CASSQFRDGLSPLHF.